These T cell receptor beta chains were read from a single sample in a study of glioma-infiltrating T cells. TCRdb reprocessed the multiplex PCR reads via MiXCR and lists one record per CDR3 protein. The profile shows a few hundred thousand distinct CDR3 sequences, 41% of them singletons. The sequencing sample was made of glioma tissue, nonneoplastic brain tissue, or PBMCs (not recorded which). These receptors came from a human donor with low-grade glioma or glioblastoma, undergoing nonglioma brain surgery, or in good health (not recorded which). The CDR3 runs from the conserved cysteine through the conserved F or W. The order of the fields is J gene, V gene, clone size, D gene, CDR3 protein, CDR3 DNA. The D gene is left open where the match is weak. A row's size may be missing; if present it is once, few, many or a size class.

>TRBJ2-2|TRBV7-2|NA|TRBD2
CATSKGTSQNTGELFF
TGTGCCACCAGCAAGGGGACTAGCCAGAACACCGGGGAGCTGTTTTTT
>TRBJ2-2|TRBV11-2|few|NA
CATALLAAANTGELFF
TGTGCCACCGCCCTATTAGCGGCTGCAAACACCGGGGAGCTGTTTTTT
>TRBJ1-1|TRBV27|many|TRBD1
CASSRAGGRTEAFF
TGTGCCAGCAGTCGGGCAGGGGGCCGCACTGAAGCTTTCTTT
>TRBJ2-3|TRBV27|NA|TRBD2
CASSHQTSAATDTQYF
TGTGCCAGCAGTCACCAGACTAGCGCGGCCACAGATACGCAGTATTTT
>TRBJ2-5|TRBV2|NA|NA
CASSFWGAETQYF
TGTGCCAGCAGTTTCTGGGGGGCGGAGACCCAGTACTTC
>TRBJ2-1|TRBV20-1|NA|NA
CSVSRPLNEQFF
TGCAGTGTTTCACGACCCCTCAATGAGCAGTTCTTC
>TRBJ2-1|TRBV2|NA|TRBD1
CAGRLVGQKQFF
TGTGCCGGCCGCTTAGTGGGACAGAAGCAGTTCTTC
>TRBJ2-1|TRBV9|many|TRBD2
CASSSRSGIPYNEQFF
TGTGCCAGCAGCTCCCGTAGCGGGATCCCTTACAATGAGCAGTTCTTC
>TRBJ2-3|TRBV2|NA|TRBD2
CASYSPSGITDTQYF
TGTGCCAGTTACAGCCCTAGCGGGATAACAGATACGCAGTATTTT
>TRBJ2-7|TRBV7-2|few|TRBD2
CASSLVGTSGPYEQYF
TGTGCCAGCAGCTTAGTCGGGACTAGCGGTCCTTACGAGCAGTACTTC
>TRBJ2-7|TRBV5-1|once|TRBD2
CASSRGTSLKHSYEQYF
TGCGCCAGCAGCCGCGGGACTAGCCTGAAACATTCCTACGAGCAGTACTTC
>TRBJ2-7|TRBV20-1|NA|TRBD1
CSARGQAVQYF
TGCAGTGCCCGGGGACAGGCGGTTCAGTACTTC
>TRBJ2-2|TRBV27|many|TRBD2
CASSPSLGGGNTGELFF
TGTGCCAGCAGCCCCTCCCTCGGCGGGGGGAACACCGGGGAGCTGTTTTTT
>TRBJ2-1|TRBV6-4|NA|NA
CASSFGGQRNEQFF
TGTGCCAGCAGTTTTGGCGGGCAGAGGAATGAGCAGTTCTTC
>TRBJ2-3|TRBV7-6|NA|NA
CASSLTPRGYTDTQYF
TGTGCCAGCAGCCTCACCCCGCGGGGTTACACAGATACGCAGTATTTT
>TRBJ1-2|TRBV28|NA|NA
CASRHRGYTF
TGTGCCAGCCGTCACAGGGGCTACACCTTC
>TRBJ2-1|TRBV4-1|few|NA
CASSQDERESYNEQFF
TGCGCCAGCAGCCAAGATGAACGGGAGTCCTACAATGAGCAGTTCTTC
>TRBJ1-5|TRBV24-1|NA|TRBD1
CATSDVAGTGFNQPQHF
TGTGCCACCAGTGATGTGGCTGGGACAGGGTTCAATCAGCCCCAGCATTTT
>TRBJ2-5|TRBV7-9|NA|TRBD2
CASSSTKSSGGQETRYF
TGTGCCAGCAGCTCCACAAAATCTAGCGGGGGGCAAGAGACCCGGTACTTC
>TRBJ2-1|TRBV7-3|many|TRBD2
CASSLNGREVNYNEQFF
TGTGCCAGCAGCTTAAATGGGCGGGAGGTTAATTACAATGAGCAGTTCTTC
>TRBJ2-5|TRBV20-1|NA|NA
CSADYQETQYF
TGCAGTGCCGACTATCAAGAGACCCAGTACTTC
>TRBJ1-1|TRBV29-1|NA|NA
CSVGGRGEAEAFF
TGCAGCGTTGGAGGGAGGGGGGAGGCTGAAGCTTTCTTT
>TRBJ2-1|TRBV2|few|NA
CASSAGGVKEQFF
TGTGCCAGCAGTGCGGGTGGAGTGAAGGAGCAGTTCTTC